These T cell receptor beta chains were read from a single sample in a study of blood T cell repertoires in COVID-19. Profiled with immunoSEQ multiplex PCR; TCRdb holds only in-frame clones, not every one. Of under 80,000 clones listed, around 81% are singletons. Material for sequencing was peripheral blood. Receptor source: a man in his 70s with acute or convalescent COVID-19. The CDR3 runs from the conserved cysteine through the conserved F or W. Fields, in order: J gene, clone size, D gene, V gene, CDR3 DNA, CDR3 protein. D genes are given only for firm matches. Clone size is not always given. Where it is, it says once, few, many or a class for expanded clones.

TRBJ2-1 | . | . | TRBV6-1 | TGTGCCAGCAGTGAGAAGTACAGGGTTGACTACAATGAGCAGTTCTTC | CASSEKYRVDYNEQFF
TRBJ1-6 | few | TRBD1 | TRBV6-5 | TGTGCCAGCAGCATCGGGACAGGGGATCTCTCACCCCTCCACTTT | CASSIGTGDLSPLHF
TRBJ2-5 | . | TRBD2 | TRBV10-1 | TGCGCCAGCAGTGAAGGGACTAGCGGGACCCAAGAGACCCAGTACTTC | CASSEGTSGTQETQYF
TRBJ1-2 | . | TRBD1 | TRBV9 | TGTGCCAGCAGCGTAAAGGGACAGTCGCTCTTTTTTCCCGCCTCTAACTATGGCTACACCTTC | CASSVKGQSLFFPASNYGYTF
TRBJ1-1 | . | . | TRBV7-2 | TGTGCCAGCAGCTTAGCCCCTGGACAGCCGGGGGGCGAAGCTTTCTTT | CASSLAPGQPGGEAFF
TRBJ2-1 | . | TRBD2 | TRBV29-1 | TGCAGCGTTGAGACCTTCAGCGGGGGTCATGAGCAGTTCTTC | CSVETFSGGHEQFF
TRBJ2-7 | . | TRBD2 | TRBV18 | TGTGCCAGCTCACCCCGGGGGGACTCCTACGAGCAGTACTTC | CASSPRGDSYEQYF
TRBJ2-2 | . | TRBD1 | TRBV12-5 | TGTGCTAGTGTCGATACCAGGGGGACCGGGGAGCTGTTTTTT | CASVDTRGTGELFF
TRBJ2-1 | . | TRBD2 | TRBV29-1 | TGCAGCGGGCGGGGGGACCCCTACAATGAGCAGTTCTTC | CSGRGDPYNEQFF
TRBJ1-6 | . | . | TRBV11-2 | TGTGCCAGCAGCCCTGTGACAGGAGAGAATTCACCCCTCCACTTT | CASSPVTGENSPLHF
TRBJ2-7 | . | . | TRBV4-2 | TGTGCCAGCAGCCAAATGGGGGACAAATCCTACGAGCAGTACTTC | CASSQMGDKSYEQYF
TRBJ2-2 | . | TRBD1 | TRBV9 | TGTGCCAGCAGCCCGGGACAGATGAACACCGGGGAGCTGTTTTTT | CASSPGQMNTGELFF
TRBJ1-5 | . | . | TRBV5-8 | TGTGCCAGCAGCTACGACAGGTACAATCAGCCCCAGCATTTT | CASSYDRYNQPQHF
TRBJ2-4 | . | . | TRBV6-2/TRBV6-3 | TGTGCCAGCAGCTCTCGTCTATCCAAAAACATTCAGTACTTC | CASSSRLSKNIQYF
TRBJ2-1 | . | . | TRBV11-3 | TGTGCCAGCAGCTTAGGACTTCTGGGTGAGCAGTTCTTC | CASSLGLLGEQFF
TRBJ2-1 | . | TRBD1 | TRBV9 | TGTGCCAGCAGCGTAGTATCGGGACAGGGGTACAATGAGCAGTTCTTC | CASSVVSGQGYNEQFF
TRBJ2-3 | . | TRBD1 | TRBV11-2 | TGTGCCAGCAGCTTACAGGACAGGGGGCGCGGGGCGCAGTATTTT | CASSLQDRGRGAQYF
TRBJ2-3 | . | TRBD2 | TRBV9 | TGTGCCAGCAGCCCGCGACTAGCGGGGGAGGTAGATACGCAGTATTTT | CASSPRLAGEVDTQYF
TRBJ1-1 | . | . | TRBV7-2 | TGTGCCAGCAGCTTAGGACAGTACACTGAAGCTTTCTTT | CASSLGQYTEAFF
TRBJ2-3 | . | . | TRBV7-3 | TGTGCCAGCAGCCGGACTAGCACAGATACGCAGTATTTT | CASSRTSTDTQYF
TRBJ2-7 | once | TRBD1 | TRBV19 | TGTGCCAGTAGCGACAGGGGGCGCATAGACGAGCAGTACTTC | CASSDRGRIDEQYF
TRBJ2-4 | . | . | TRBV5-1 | TGCGCCAGCAGCCCTGACAGGATAAACATTCAGTACTTC | CASSPDRINIQYF
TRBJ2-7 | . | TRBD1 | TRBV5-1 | TGCGCCAGCAGCTGGACAGGGGCCGACGAGCAGTACTTC | CASSWTGADEQYF
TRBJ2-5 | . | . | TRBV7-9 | TGTGCCAGCAGCCCCCTTGGCGGTCTGGTGACCCAGTACTTC | CASSPLGGLVTQYF
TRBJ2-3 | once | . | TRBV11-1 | TGTGCCAGCAGCTTAGGGCAGGGCGCTAGCACAGATACGCAGTATTTT | CASSLGQGASTDTQYF
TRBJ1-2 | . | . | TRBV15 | TGTGCCACGAGTCAGGACAGAAGAGATAACTATGGCTACACCTTC | CATSQDRRDNYGYTF
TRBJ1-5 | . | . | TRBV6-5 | TGTGCCAGCAGTTACTCGCGGGGTCAGCCCCAGCATTTT | CASSYSRGQPQHF
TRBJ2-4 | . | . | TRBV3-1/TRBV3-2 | TGTGCCAGCACCTACGGGGGTGCCAAAAACATTCAGTACTTC | CASTYGGAKNIQYF
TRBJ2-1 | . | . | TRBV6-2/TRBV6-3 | TGTGCCAGCAGTTACCCCTTGGGGGGGGCCTCTTACAATGAGCAGTTCTTC | CASSYPLGGASYNEQFF
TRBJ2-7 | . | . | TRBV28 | TGTGCCAGCAGTTTAGGTCCGGGTCGTGGAAGCAACGAGCAGTACTTC | CASSLGPGRGSNEQYF
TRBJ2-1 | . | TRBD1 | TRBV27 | TGTGCCAGCACCGGGACAGGTAGTGGCAATGAGCAGTTCTTC | CASTGTGSGNEQFF
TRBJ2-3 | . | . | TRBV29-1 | TGCAGCGTTTTTCCAAGGATAGCTAGCACAGATACGCAGTATTTT | CSVFPRIASTDTQYF
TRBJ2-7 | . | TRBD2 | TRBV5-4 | TGTGCCAGCAGCTTGGGGCTAGCGGGGTACTACGAGCAGTACTTC | CASSLGLAGYYEQYF
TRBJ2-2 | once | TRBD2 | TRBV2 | TGTGCCAGCAGTCCAGGGACTAGCGGGGGACCGAACACCGGGGAGCTGTTTTTT | CASSPGTSGGPNTGELFF
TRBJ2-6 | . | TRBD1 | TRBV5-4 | TGTGCCAGCAGCTTAGGACAGGGTCAAAGGACTGGGGCCAACGTCCTGACTTTC | CASSLGQGQRTGANVLTF
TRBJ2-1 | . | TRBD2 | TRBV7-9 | TGTGCCAGCAGCTCTGTCCGACTAGCGGGGCCGAACAATGAGCAGTTCTTC | CASSSVRLAGPNNEQFF
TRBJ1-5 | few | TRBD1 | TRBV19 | TGTGCCAGTAGTATAAAAGGGACAGGGGTTAGCAATCAGCCCCAGCATTTT | CASSIKGTGVSNQPQHF
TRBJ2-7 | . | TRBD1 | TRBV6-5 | TGTGCCAGCGGCTCCCGGGGACAGGGGCCCTACGAGCAGTACTTC | CASGSRGQGPYEQYF
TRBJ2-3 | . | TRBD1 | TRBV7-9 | TGTGCCAGCACCTCTAATGACAGGGCAGATACGCAGTATTTT | CASTSNDRADTQYF
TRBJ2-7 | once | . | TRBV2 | TGTGCCAGCAGTGAATCCGGGTATTTAGACGAGCAGTACTTC | CASSESGYLDEQYF
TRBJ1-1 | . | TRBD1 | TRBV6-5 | TGTGCCACCCTGGGACAGCTGAACACTGAAGCTTTCTTT | CATLGQLNTEAFF
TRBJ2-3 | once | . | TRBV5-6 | TGTGCCAGCAGCCGGGGTAGAGGGGGTGGGACAGATACGCAGTATTTT | CASSRGRGGGTDTQYF
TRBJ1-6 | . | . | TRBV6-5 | TGTGCCAGCAGTACCCGCCGGGGGATCGGTTCACCCCTCCACTTT | CASSTRRGIGSPLHF
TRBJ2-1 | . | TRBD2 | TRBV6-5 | TGTGCCAGCAGTTACATCCGCGGGGGGGGGTACAATGAGCAGTTCTTC | CASSYIRGGGYNEQFF
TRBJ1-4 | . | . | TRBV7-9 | TGTGCCAGCAGCTCCCCGCGGGAGATTACTGGTGAAAAACTGTTTTTT | CASSSPREITGEKLFF
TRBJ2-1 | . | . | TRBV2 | TGTGCCAGCAGTGTTCTAACCACTAGCTACAATGAGCAGTTCTTC | CASSVLTTSYNEQFF
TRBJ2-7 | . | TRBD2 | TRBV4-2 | TGTGCCAGCAGCCAAGGGCTAGCGGGGGGTTACGAGCAGTACTTC | CASSQGLAGGYEQYF
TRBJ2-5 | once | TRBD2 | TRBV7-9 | TGTGCCAGCAGCTTCGGACTAGCGTCTAATCCCCAAGAGACCCAGTACTTC | CASSFGLASNPQETQYF
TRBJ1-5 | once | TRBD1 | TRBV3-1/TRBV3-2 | TGTGCCAGCAGCCAAGGGACAGGGGGACAGCCCCAGCATTTT | CASSQGTGGQPQHF
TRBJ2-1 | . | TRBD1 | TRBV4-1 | TGCGCCAGCAGCCAAGAGGGGACAGGGGGCGGTGAGCAGTTCTTC | CASSQEGTGGGEQFF
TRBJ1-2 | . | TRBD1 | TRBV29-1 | TGCACCTCAAAAAGGACAGGGTCTAACTATGACTACACCTTC | CTSKRTGSNYDYTF
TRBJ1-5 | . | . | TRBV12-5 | TGTGCTAGTGGTTTGGTTGGAGGCGGCGGAGGACTTCAGCCCCAGCATTTT | CASGLVGGGGGLQPQHF
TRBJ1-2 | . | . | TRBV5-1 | TGCGCCAGCAGCTTGATGGGGCCCCCGGGCTACACCTTC | CASSLMGPPGYTF
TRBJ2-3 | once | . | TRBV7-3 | TGTGCCAGCAGCTTAACACAGGGATATACGCAGTATTTT | CASSLTQGYTQYF
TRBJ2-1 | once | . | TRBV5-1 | TGCGCCAGCAGCGCGGCTTCCGGGGACAATGAGCAGTTCTTC | CASSAASGDNEQFF